The 5 T cell receptor beta chains below were found in one sample sequenced in a study of shared clonotypes between healthy human individuals. The protocol was immunoSEQ multiplex PCR, while the TCRdb copy is restricted to in-frame clones and leaves out a portion. The data contain more than 2 million clones, around 95% of them seen just once; the ten biggest clones take up 0.13%. Sequencing was carried out using naive CD4+ T cells sorted from blood. This sample's subset: CD45RA+ positively selected. The receptor source for this set is a man aged 18-30 years in good health.

This chain links TRBV6-5 with TRBJ1-1; 8 bases map to TRBD1. The germline CDR1 and CDR2 sequences are MNHEY and SVGAGI. The CDR3 has 14 amino acids. V lost 6 bases to trimming and J lost 6 bases; unmatched junction nucleotides: 9. CDR3 residues: CASSNDRGSAEAFF. Written as DNA, the CDR3 is TGTGCCAGCAGCAACGACAGGGGCAGCGCTGAAGCTTTCTTT.

The V and J genes are TRBV7-8 and TRBJ2-2; D call uncertain. This CDR3 is 12 amino acids long. Germline V gene sequence: CDR1 SGHVS, CDR2 FQNEAQ. V lost 5 bases to trimming and J lost 7 bases, with 8 bases between them. The CDR3 is CASSRPGGELFF. As DNA, the CDR3 is TGTGCCAGCAGCAGACCTGGCGGGGAGCTGTTTTTT.

The chain combines TRBV5-6 with TRBJ2-2, with 10 positions matching TRBD1. The CDR3 totals 15 residues. Trimming cost V 3 bases and J 5 bases; bases outside gene matches: 4. Germline V gene lookup returns CDR1 SGHDT and CDR2 YYEEEE. CDR3 nucleotide sequence: TGTGCCAGCAGCTCAGACAGGGGGCGTACCGGGGAGCTGTTTTTT. The encoded protein is CASSSDRGRTGELFF.

The table lists this clone with a count of one. This chain uses TRBV11-3 with TRBJ2-3; D possibly corresponds to TRBD2 (7 bases). Germline-derived CDR1 and CDR2 are SGHNT and YENEEA. V lost 2 bases, J lost 0 bases, and 12 bases lay in between. This CDR3 is built from 16 residues. The CDR3 reads CASSLTAGASTDTQYF. CDR3 in DNA: TGTGCCAGCAGCTTAACGGCGGGGGCGAGCACAGATACGCAGTATTTT.

As concerns this clone: This same CDR3 is encoded by further DNA sequences in the sample. J is TRBJ1-1 and V is TRBV2, with D unresolved. The CDR3 consists of 13 residues. Germline CDR1 is SNHLY and CDR2 is FYNNEI. V shed 3 bases and J shed 1 base, with 6 bases lying between them. The CDR3 here is CASSDDRNTEAFF. The CDR3 DNA follows: TGTGCCAGCAGTGATGATAGGAACACTGAAGCTTTCTTT.